A single sample gave rise to the 25 T cell receptor beta chains below, sequenced in a study of T cell changes during pregnancy in multiple sclerosis. The repertoire was sequenced with immunoSEQ multiplex PCR; TCRdb's copy has only in-frame clones and lacks some. The table has approximately 70,000 clones, about nine tenths seen once. The sequenced sample was CD4+ T cells from peripheral blood mononuclear cells, obtained before pregnancy. Receptors were obtained from a female donor with multiple sclerosis, enrolled in a pregnancy study.

V usage is TRBV30 and J usage is TRBJ2-2; D is perhaps TRBD2 (7 bases). This CDR3 is 14 amino acids long. V lost 8 bases to trimming and J lost 4 bases, with 17 bases between them. CDR1 is GTSNPN and CDR2 is SVGIG in the germline V gene (reference sequence). This CDR3 reads CARKGGGGTGELFF. The CDR3 bases are TGTGCCAGAAAGGGGGGAGGGGGCACCGGGGAGCTGTTTTTT.

The chain links TRBV7-2 to TRBJ1-2, with 9 bases that match TRBD1. The CDR3 totals 15 residues. V shed 5 bases, J shed 7 bases, and the junction held 11 bases outside the gene matches. CDR1 and CDR2 (germline): SGHTA, FQGNSA. CDR3 in amino acids: CASSIQGAGEGGYTF. CDR3 sequence (DNA): TGTGCCAGCAGCATACAGGGGGCGGGGGAAGGTGGCTACACCTTC.

The rearrangement uses TRBV7-2 and TRBJ2-2, with 10 nucleotides matching TRBD2. The junction had 6 bases not matched to a gene; V was cut back by 4 bases and J by 4 bases. CDR1 is SGHTA, CDR2 FQGNSA, per germline. There are 16 residues in the CDR3. The CDR3: CASSWELAGSTGELFF. The CDR3 DNA follows: TGTGCCAGCAGCTGGGAACTAGCGGGGTCCACCGGGGAGCTGTTTTTT.

The J gene is TRBJ2-7, the V gene TRBV5-4, with TRBD1 identical over 8 bases. Germline CDR1 is SGHNT and CDR2 is YYREEE (reference sequence). With V trimmed by 4 bases and J by 2 bases, 11 bases remained unmatched. The CDR3 extends over 16 amino acids. The CDR3 here is CASSPRQGISTYEQYF. The DNA for the CDR3 is TGTGCCAGCAGCCCTAGACAGGGGATTTCTACCTACGAGCAGTACTTC.

The chain is built from TRBV29-1 and TRBJ2-5, with TRBD2 as a possible D gene (5 bases). The CDR3 length is 12 residues. Germline V gene lookup returns CDR1 SQVTM and CDR2 ANQGSEA. The V end lost 7 bases, the J end lost 4 bases, and 13 bases lay between the germline ends. In nucleotides, the CDR3 is TGCAGCGGCGGACGAGCGGTAGAGACCCAGTACTTC. It encodes CSGGRAVETQYF. The whole variable domain, filled in from reference TRBV29-1 and TRBJ2-5, reads SAVISQKPSRDICQRGTSLTIQCQVDSQVTMMFWYRQQPGQSLTLIATANQGSEATYESGFVIDKFPISRPNLTFSTLTVSNMSPEDSSIYLCSGGRAVETQYFGPGTRLLVL.

The J gene is TRBJ1-2, the V gene TRBV7-9; TRBD1 aligns across 9 bases. Per the germline V gene, CDR1 is SEHNR and CDR2 is FQNEAQ (reference sequence). V trimming: 0 bases; J trimming: 7 bases; junction bases outside the gene matches: 0. The CDR3 has 13 residues. The CDR3 reads CASSLAGQGGYTF. CDR3 bases: TGTGCCAGCAGCTTAGCGGGACAGGGTGGCTACACCTTC.

V and J are TRBV18 and TRBJ1-1; D not certain. Trimming stripped 3 bases from V and 0 bases from J, with 11 bases between. CDR1 and CDR2 (germline): KGHSH, LQKENI. The CDR3 runs 15 residues. The CDR3 spells CASSPGFRMNTEAFF. CDR3 in DNA: TGTGCCAGCTCACCCGGGTTTAGGATGAACACTGAAGCTTTCTTT.

The chain joins TRBV6-1 to TRBJ1-1; 8 positions agree with TRBD1. The CDR3 extends over 15 amino acids. The germline V gene has CDR1 MNHNS and CDR2 SASEGT. V was clipped by 1 base and J by 1 base; unmatched bases: 2. CDR3 coding DNA: TGTGCCAGCAGTGAAGGGGACAGGAGGAACACTGAAGCTTTCTTT. Translating gives CASSEGDRRNTEAFF.

The chain employs TRBV5-4 and TRBJ2-7, with 8 bases identical to TRBD1. CDR3 length: 14 amino acids. Germline loops: CDR1 SGHNT, CDR2 YYREEE (reference sequence). V lost 4 bases, J lost 6 bases, and 9 bases stayed unmatched. The CDR3: CASSLQGAPGEQYF. The DNA of the CDR3 is TGTGCCAGCAGCCTCCAGGGGGCTCCCGGCGAGCAGTACTTC.

The chain joins TRBV18 to TRBJ1-6, with 7 positions matching TRBD1. Germline V gene lookup returns CDR1 KGHSH and CDR2 LQKENI. The CDR3 runs 15 residues. J lost 8 bases, V lost 3 bases, and 7 bases had no gene match. CDR3 sequence reads: CASSPKGGAYSPLHF. CDR3 DNA: TGTGCCAGCTCACCTAAAGGGGGCGCTTATTCACCCCTCCACTTT.

V and J are TRBV7-9 and TRBJ2-5; D perhaps matches TRBD2 (5 bases). V shed 5 bases and J shed 5 bases, with 12 bases lying between them. This CDR3 region has 13 residues. Germline V gives CDR1 SEHNR, CDR2 FQNEAQ (reference sequence). CDR3 in amino acids: CASSKRRGETQYF. In nucleotides, the CDR3 is TGTGCCAGCAGCAAGAGGCGCGGGGAGACCCAGTACTTC.

This clone was recorded only once. This sequence joins TRBV28 and TRBJ1-1; no definite D call. This CDR3 contains 12 residues. The germline CDR1 and CDR2 sequences are MDHEN and SYDVKM. The V end was cut by 10 bases, the J end by 2 bases, with 11 bases between. In DNA, the CDR3 is TGTGCCACTTCCGAGTTAAACACTGAAGCTTTCTTT. It is translated as CATSELNTEAFF.

The genes are TRBV27 and TRBJ2-7; 11 positions agree with TRBD1. With 6 bases clipped from V and 2 bases from J, the junction kept 6 bases outside the gene matches. The V gene's germline CDR1 is MNHEY and CDR2 SMNVEV (reference sequence). This CDR3 is 15 amino acids long. In DNA form, the CDR3 reads TGTGCCAGCAGGGGATCGGGACAGGGGGCCTACGAGCAGTACTTC. Translated, it gives CASRGSGQGAYEQYF.

The CDR3 loop is CASSLSIRLGVLYEQYF. The CDR3 DNA follows: TGTGCCAGCAGTTTATCGATCCGTCTAGGTGTTCTCTACGAGCAGTACTTC. The chain is built from TRBV27 and TRBJ2-7; D not resolved. The germline CDR1 and CDR2 sequences are MNHEY and SMNVEV (reference sequence). Trimming left V 0 bases short and J 3 bases short, with 18 bases between. The CDR3 spans 17 residues.

CDR3 amino acids: CASRSHSMNTEAFF. The CDR3 DNA is TGTGCCAGCAGGAGTCACAGTATGAACACTGAAGCTTTCTTT. The J gene is TRBJ1-1, the V gene TRBV6-5, with D unresolved. CDR3 length: 14 amino acids. The V end lost 6 bases, the J end lost 0 bases, and 11 bases lay between the germline ends. The germline gives CDR1 MNHEY, CDR2 SVGAGI.

CDR3 DNA: TGTGCCAGCAGTCCTTTGACAGGGACGGACTATGCGGTTAGCAATCAGCCCCAGCATTTT. Translating it yields CASSPLTGTDYAVSNQPQHF. The chain links TRBV2 to TRBJ1-5, with TRBD1 identical over 7 bases. With 5 bases clipped from V and 0 bases from J, the junction kept 19 bases outside the gene matches. This CDR3 region has 20 residues. The germline V gene encodes CDR1 SNHLY and CDR2 FYNNEI.

The chain combines TRBV7-6 with TRBJ2-2, with D maybe TRBD1 (5 bases). Germline CDR1 SGHVS, CDR2 FNYEAQ. This CDR3 region has 15 residues. V dropped 3 bases and J dropped 0 bases, with 8 bases sitting between them. CDR3 nucleotide sequence: TGTGCCAGCAGCTTTTGGACAACGAACACCGGGGAGCTGTTTTTT. It yields the protein CASSFWTTNTGELFF.

The chain joins TRBV11-1 to TRBJ2-7; 9 bases agree with TRBD2. After removal of 4 bases from V and 4 bases from J, the junction contained 8 bases not matched to a gene. The CDR3 is 15 residues long. Germline V CDR1 and CDR2: SGHAT, FQDESV (reference sequence). This CDR3 is CASSSHSGSRYEQYF. The CDR3 region has the DNA TGTGCCAGCAGCTCCCATAGCGGGAGTAGGTACGAGCAGTACTTC.

Written as DNA, the CDR3 is TGTGCCAGCAGCTTAGAGGCCTTTCCAGGCGCCTACGAGCAGTACTTC. Protein sequence: CASSLEAFPGAYEQYF. The chain carries TRBV7-2 and TRBJ2-7, with D hard to call. CDR1 and CDR2 (germline): SGHTA, FQGNSA. Trimming stripped 1 base from V and 2 bases from J, with 15 bases between. The CDR3 totals 16 residues.

The table lists this clone with a count of one. The chain has TRBV6-1 and TRBJ2-1, with a possible D match to TRBD2 (6 bases). CDR1 is MNHNS, CDR2 SASEGT, per germline. Deletions cut 4 bases from V and 10 bases from J, with 11 bases between. This CDR3 comprises 12 residues. The CDR3 DNA reads as TGTGCCAGCAGTGGGAGGGGTTGGGAGCAGTTCTTC. Translated, it gives CASSGRGWEQFF.

V is TRBV7-9 and J is TRBJ2-7; possibly TRBD1 for D (5 bases). V shed 5 bases and J shed 3 bases, with 11 bases lying between them. The CDR3 runs to 13 residues. Germline CDR1 is SEHNR and CDR2 is FQNEAQ (reference sequence). CDR3 bases: TGTGCCAGCAGCGACAGTTTGGGCTACGAGCAGTACTTC. The encoded protein is CASSDSLGYEQYF.

The chain combines TRBV6-5 with TRBJ2-1; 8 nucleotides agree with TRBD2. The CDR3 contains 15 residues. The germline V gene encodes CDR1 MNHEY and CDR2 SVGAGI. V trimming: 5 bases; J trimming: 4 bases; junction bases outside the gene matches: 7. Written as DNA, the CDR3 is TGTGCCAGCAGTACGACGGGAGGGCCTTACAATGAGCAGTTCTTC. It specifies CASSTTGGPYNEQFF.

J is TRBJ2-3 and V is TRBV4-1, with 12 bases that match TRBD1. The V gene's germline CDR1 is MGHRA and CDR2 YSYEKL. V gave up 5 bases and J gave up 0 bases; unmatched junction bases: 6. The CDR3 contains 17 residues. The CDR3 nucleotides read TGCGCCAGCAGCTCCGGGACAGGGGGCTTTAGCACAGATACGCAGTATTTT. This codes for CASSSGTGGFSTDTQYF.

J is TRBJ2-7 and V is TRBV9, with 11 nucleotides matching TRBD1. This CDR3 comprises 15 residues. The V gene end was trimmed by 0 bases and the J gene end by 5 bases; junction bases not matched to a gene: 4. Germline loops: CDR1 SGDLS, CDR2 YYNGEE. CDR3 DNA sequence: TGTGCCAGCAGCGTAGCCGGGACAGGGGGTGACGAGCAGTACTTC. Its protein product is CASSVAGTGGDEQYF.

This chain uses TRBV28 with TRBJ2-7, with D maybe TRBD2 (6 bases). CDR1 and CDR2 from the germline V gene are MDHEN and SYDVKM. The CDR3 has 15 amino acids. Trimming removed 5 bases at V and 5 bases at J, with 19 bases between. DNA of the CDR3: TGTGCCAGCAGTAGACGGGGGACGGCGTCCCACGAGCAGTACTTC. It is translated as CASSRRGTASHEQYF. Together with reference TRBV28 and TRBJ2-7, the CDR3 gives the full variable domain: DVKVTQSSRYLVKRTGEKVFLECVQDMDHENMFWYRQDPGLGLRLIYFSYDVKMKEKGDIPEGYSVSREKKERFSLILESASTNQTSMYLCASSRRGTASHEQYFGPGTRLTVT.